Sequencing of this T cell receptor (beta chain) was carried out in a study of vaccination and CD4 T cells after COVID-19. The germline V gene encodes CDR1 DFQATT and CDR2 SNEGSKA (reference sequence). This CDR3 is 12 amino acids long. The V end lost 3 bases, the J end lost 4 bases, and 7 bases lay between the germline ends. The Oncomine TCR Beta short-read assay was applied to DNA of cultured CD4+ T cells. TCRdb ran MiXCR on the PCR reads and lists one entry per CDR3 protein. The sample holds some 17,000 distinct CDR3 sequences, around 48% seen once. This clonotype was observed a handful of times. Its antigen is as yet unknown. Time point indicated: late sampling 161 to 241 days after vaccination in three convalescent patients. Treatment specified: approximately nine-day PBMC culture with coronavirus spike peptide pools or control peptides (ViraFEST assay). Fresh IL-2 medium was used to replace half of the medium on days 3 and 7.

Broader study findings: Convalescent patients showed a median around 88% of reactive clones that were seen only post-vaccination.

This receptor was obtained from a human donor who had recovered from COVID-19. The sequencing used CD4+ T cells from blood, cultured in vitro, collected about 7 months after SARS-CoV-2 vaccination. The gene calls are TRBV20-1 and TRBJ1-5; the D is unclear. Here the CDR3 reads CSASGRNQPQHF. In nucleotides, the CDR3 is TGCAGTGCTAGTGGGCGGAATCAGCCCCAGCATTTT.